The 29 T cell receptor beta chains reported below all come from one sample, sequenced in a study of T cell responses to AZD1222 COVID-19 vaccine. TCRdb keeps only in-frame clones here, not all; method: immunoSEQ multiplex PCR. The repertoire holds some 170,000 clones, with approximately 92% as singletons. Sequences were derived from peripheral blood, sampled on day 0 of AZD1222 vaccination. Receptors were obtained from an adult in good health.

The chain couples TRBV14 to TRBJ1-3; D gene unclear. The germline V and J ends were trimmed by 0 bases and 0 bases, with 12 bases remaining between them. This CDR3 comprises 17 residues. Germline assignment: CDR1 SGHDN and CDR2 FVKESK. CDR3 residues: CASSQDLGRNSGNTIYF. The CDR3 DNA reads TGTGCCAGCAGCCAAGATCTAGGGAGAAACTCTGGAAACACCATATATTTT.

The chain carries TRBV11-2 and TRBJ1-1; TRBD1 matches at 9 bases. Trimming at V came to 5 bases and at J to 7 bases, leaving 11 bases not matched to a gene. The CDR3 sequence is 15 residues long. Per the germline V gene, CDR1 is SGHAT and CDR2 is FQNNGV. CDR3 amino acids: CASSLTATGGYEAFF. CDR3 nucleotide sequence: TGTGCCAGCAGCCTCACGGCGACAGGGGGTTATGAAGCTTTCTTT.

The V call is TRBV5-1, the J call TRBJ1-1; D call uncertain. Trimming stripped 2 bases from V and 1 base from J, with 9 bases between. CDR3 size: 14 residues. Germline V lookup: CDR1 SGHRS, CDR2 YFSETQ. CDR3: CASSFQFQNTEAFF. The CDR3, as DNA: TGCGCCAGCAGCTTTCAGTTCCAGAACACTGAAGCTTTCTTT.

The sample holds one count of this clone. CDR3 loop: CASSPTGGTGAQAFF. The DNA of the CDR3 is TGTGCCAGCAGCCCCACCGGCGGGACAGGGGCCCAAGCTTTCTTT. The chain combines TRBV6-5 with TRBJ1-1, with 10 bases matching TRBD1. The CDR3 consists of 15 residues. V dropped 6 bases and J dropped 9; count of bases not matched to a gene: 13. Germline-derived CDR1 and CDR2 are MNHEY and SVGAGI.

The rearrangement joins TRBV7-8 to TRBJ2-7; D is ambiguous. V was shortened by 1 base and J by 0 bases, with 10 bases between the two germline ends. Germline-derived CDR1 and CDR2 are SGHVS and FQNEAQ. The CDR3 length is 15 residues. In DNA form, the CDR3 reads TGTGCCAGCAGCTTAGTTTTGGTCTCCTCCTACGAGCAGTACTTC. Translated: CASSLVLVSSYEQYF. The complete variable domain, with remaining parts taken from reference TRBV7-8 and TRBJ2-7, reads GAGVSQSPRYKVAKRGQDVALRCDPISGHVSLFWYQQALGQGPEFLTYFQNEAQLDKSGLPSDRFFAERPEGSVSTLKIQRTQQEDSAVYLCASSLVLVSSYEQYFGPGTRLTVT.

The chain couples TRBV28 to TRBJ1-1; no firm D call. This CDR3 contains 12 residues. V was clipped by 1 base and J by 5 bases, with 5 bases between them. Looked up from germline, CDR1 is MDHEN and CDR2 is SYDVKM. Here the CDR3 reads CASSLLRTEAFF. CDR3 DNA sequence: TGTGCCAGCAGTTTATTGAGGACTGAAGCTTTCTTT.

The V gene is TRBV3-1 (or the pseudogene TRBV3-2), the J gene TRBJ2-1; 12 positions agree with TRBD1. CDR3 length equals 15 residues. V lost 3 bases to trimming and J lost 8 bases; unmatched junction nucleotides: 5. Germline-derived CDR1 and CDR2 are LGHDT and YNNKEL (reference sequence). The CDR3 region is CASSHTWDRGHEQFF. As DNA, the CDR3 is TGTGCCAGCAGCCATACGTGGGACAGGGGGCATGAGCAGTTCTTC.

The chain recombines TRBV6-5 with TRBJ1-1; D not certain. CDR3 length: 13 amino acids. The V end lost 7 bases, the J end lost 2 bases, and 11 bases lay between the germline ends. The germline gives CDR1 MNHEY, CDR2 SVGAGI. The CDR3 DNA follows: TGTGCCAGCATGGGCAACTTAAACACTGAAGCTTTCTTT. Translated: CASMGNLNTEAFF.

The chain employs TRBV5-6 and TRBJ1-1; tentative D call: TRBD1 (6 bases). There are 18 residues in the CDR3. With 2 bases removed from V and 4 bases from J, the gap between germline ends came to 24 bases. In germline, CDR1 is SGHDT, CDR2 YYEEEE. CDR3 nucleotides: TGTGCCAGCAGCTTAATGGGGGCGGCTCGGTTTGGGGGCACTGAAGCTTTCTTT. It codes for CASSLMGAARFGGTEAFF.

This chain uses TRBV6-4 with TRBJ1-1; tentative D call: TRBD1 (5 bases). Germline assignment: CDR1 MRHNA and CDR2 SNTAGT. The CDR3 extends over 16 amino acids. Trimming left V 3 bases short and J 6 bases short, with 20 bases between. The CDR3 reads CASSEGVDRPSAEAFF. As DNA, the CDR3 is TGTGCCAGCAGTGAAGGGGTCGACCGCCCGTCTGCTGAAGCTTTCTTT.

The chain combines TRBV7-9 with TRBJ2-7; 7 bases line up with TRBD1. Per the germline V gene, CDR1 is SEHNR and CDR2 is FQNEAQ (reference sequence). This CDR3 is 13 amino acids long. The V and J ends lost 6 bases and 0 bases, in that order; junction bases with no gene match: 2. CDR3: CASRTGDSYEQYF. In nucleotides, the CDR3 is TGTGCCAGCAGAACAGGGGACTCCTACGAGCAGTACTTC.

The chain carries TRBV19 and TRBJ2-6, with 8 positions matching TRBD2. This CDR3 is built from 15 residues. In germline, CDR1 is LNHDA, CDR2 SQIVND (reference sequence). The J segment lost 4 bases and the V segment lost 6 bases, leaving 5 bases of the junction unmatched. The CDR3 nucleotides are TGTGCCAGTAGCTTACTAGCGGTCGGGGCCAACGTCCTGACTTTC. Translated: CASSLLAVGANVLTF.

The chain employs TRBV5-1 and TRBJ2-1; 15 bases match TRBD2. Trimming at V came to 7 bases and at J to 10 bases, leaving 6 bases not matched to a gene. Germline CDR1 SGHRS, CDR2 YFSETQ. The CDR3 extends over 14 amino acids. DNA of the CDR3: TGCGCCAGCGCATCGGGACTAGCGGGAGGCGAGCAGTTCTTC. Translating it yields CASASGLAGGEQFF. Supplemented by reference TRBV5-1 and TRBJ2-1, the full variable domain reads KAGVTQTPRYLIKTRGQQVTLSCSPISGHRSVSWYQQTPGQGLQFLFEYFSETQRNKGNFPGRFSGRQFSNSRSEMNVSTLELGDSALYLCASASGLAGGEQFFGPGTRLTVL.

This rearrangement joins TRBV3-1 (or the pseudogene TRBV3-2) to TRBJ2-3; TRBD2 agrees at 9 bases. Germline V CDR1 and CDR2: LGHDT, YNNKEL (reference sequence). CDR3 length equals 17 residues. With 0 bases clipped from V and 3 bases from J, the junction kept 7 bases outside the gene matches. The CDR3 DNA sequence: TGTGCCAGCAGCCAAGATTGGGCTAGCGGGACGACAGATACGCAGTATTTT. This codes for CASSQDWASGTTDTQYF.

This rearrangement joins TRBV6-6 to TRBJ1-5; D is ambiguous. V was trimmed by 0 bases and J by 2 bases, leaving 8 bases between them. In germline, CDR1 is MNHNY, CDR2 SVGAGI (reference sequence). The CDR3 extends over 15 amino acids. Here the CDR3 DNA reads TGTGCCAGCAGTTACTCGAGCGCGGGCAATCAGCCCCAGCATTTT. As protein: CASSYSSAGNQPQHF.

In this sample, this clone turned up once. The CDR3 region is CASSPPFGRDTGELFF. CDR3 sequence (DNA): TGTGCCAGCTCACCACCGTTCGGGAGGGACACCGGGGAGCTGTTTTTT. This sequence joins TRBV18 and TRBJ2-2; 8 nucleotides align to TRBD2. The CDR3 is made up of 16 amino acids. V was pared by 0 bases and J by 3 bases, with 3 bases of the junction left unmatched. CDR1 and CDR2 from the germline V gene are KGHSH and LQKENI.

This chain connects TRBV12-3 or TRBV12-4 to TRBJ1-1; no firm D call. Trimming cost V 6 bases and J 0 bases, with 5 bases left between them. The length of the CDR3 is 12 residues. CDR3 sequence reads: CASRPLNTEAFF. The CDR3 nucleotides are TGTGCCAGCAGACCCCTGAACACTGAAGCTTTCTTT.

V is TRBV5-1 and J is TRBJ2-2, with TRBD2 matching over 10 bases. Germline CDR1 and CDR2: SGHRS and YFSETQ. V lost 4 bases and J lost 5; bases outside the gene matches: 5. CDR3 length equals 15 residues. This CDR3 reads CASSGTSAGTGELFF. The CDR3, as DNA: TGCGCCAGCAGCGGGACTAGCGCCGGTACCGGGGAGCTGTTTTTT.

CDR3 sequence reads: CASSPNHGGVTEAFF. CDR3 coding DNA: TGTGCCAGCAGCCCCAATCATGGGGGGGTCACTGAAGCTTTCTTT. The chain carries TRBV7-2 and TRBJ1-1; tentatively, D is TRBD1 (5 bases). V lost 5 bases, J lost 4 bases, and 17 bases lay in between. Germline V gene lookup returns CDR1 SGHTA and CDR2 FQGNSA. This CDR3 has 15 amino acids. The full variable domain, with the rest looked up from reference TRBV7-2 and TRBJ1-1, is GAGVSQSPSNKVTEKGKDVELRCDPISGHTALYWYRQSLGQGLEFLIYFQGNSAPDKSGLPSDRFSAERTGGSVSTLTIQRTQQEDSAVYLCASSPNHGGVTEAFFGQGTRLTVV.

This chain links TRBV6-6 with TRBJ2-7; possibly TRBD2 for D (6 bases). There are 12 residues in the CDR3. Per germline, CDR1 MNHNY and CDR2 SVGAGI (reference sequence). V lost 4 bases and J 2 bases, leaving 6 bases between the germline ends. The CDR3 here is CASSSSAYEQYF. The CDR3, as DNA: TGTGCCAGCAGTTCTAGCGCCTACGAGCAGTACTTC.

The chain has TRBV11-2 and TRBJ2-7; 7 bases are shared with TRBD2. The CDR3 has 14 residues. Germline CDR1 and CDR2: SGHAT and FQNNGV. Unmatched junction bases numbered 7, after V lost 6 bases and J lost 2 bases. The CDR3 region is CASSRAGKAYEQYF. The CDR3 DNA reads as TGTGCCAGCAGTAGAGCGGGAAAAGCCTACGAGCAGTACTTC. Full variable domain (missing parts from reference TRBV11-2 and TRBJ2-7): EAGVAQSPRYKIIEKRQSVAFWCNPISGHATLYWYQQILGQGPKLLIQFQNNGVVDDSQLPKDRFSAERLKGVDSTLKIQPAKLEDSAVYLCASSRAGKAYEQYFGPGTRLTVT.

About this clone: This specimen includes other DNA sequences encoding the same CDR3. The gene calls are TRBV27 and TRBJ1-1; maybe TRBD1 (5 bases). Germline CDR1 and CDR2: MNHEY and SMNVEV (reference sequence). Between the trimmed V and J ends, which lost 2 bases and 1 base, there was a span of 5 bases. The CDR3 is made up of 13 amino acids. The CDR3 nucleotides are TGTGCCAGCAGTTTACAGGGGAACACTGAAGCTTTCTTT. Residues: CASSLQGNTEAFF.

The chain combines TRBV19 with TRBJ1-5, with 9 bases fitting TRBD1. The germline CDR1 and CDR2 sequences are LNHDA and SQIVND (reference sequence). CDR3 length equals 15 residues. V lost 6 bases and J lost 6; bases outside the gene matches: 9. The CDR3 region is CASRTKGQGSQPQHF. The CDR3 coding sequence is TGTGCCAGTAGAACGAAGGGACAGGGCAGTCAGCCCCAGCATTTT.

The J gene is TRBJ2-3, the V gene TRBV5-1; D remains ambiguous. The CDR3 spans 16 residues. Germline values: CDR1 SGHRS, CDR2 YFSETQ. V lost 0 bases and J lost 0, with 11 bases in between. The CDR3 reads CASSLGIERSTDTQYF. Here the CDR3 DNA reads TGCGCCAGCAGCTTGGGTATAGAGAGAAGCACAGATACGCAGTATTTT.

The gene calls are TRBV11-3 and TRBJ2-3; 11 nucleotides line up with TRBD2. The CDR3 length is 15 residues. With V trimmed by 5 bases and J by 7 bases, 8 bases remained unmatched. Germline CDR1 SGHNT, CDR2 YENEEA. CDR3 sequence (DNA): TGTGCCAGCAGCCCCGTAGCGGGAGGGCCGAATACGCAGTATTTT. It yields the protein CASSPVAGGPNTQYF.

The chain is built from TRBV11-2 and TRBJ2-5, with TRBD2 as a possible D gene (6 bases). V was pared by 3 bases and J by 5 bases, with 10 bases between. The CDR3 has 13 residues. Per the germline V gene, CDR1 is SGHAT and CDR2 is FQNNGV. This CDR3 reads CASSLTRPETQYF. DNA for the CDR3: TGTGCCAGCAGCTTGACTAGGCCCGAGACCCAGTACTTC.

This clone was recorded once. V usage is TRBV3-1 (or the pseudogene TRBV3-2) and J usage is TRBJ2-7; 10 positions agree with TRBD1. The CDR3 has 14 amino acids. CDR1 and CDR2 from the germline V gene are LGHDT and YNNKEL (reference sequence). V shed 4 bases, J shed 2 bases, and the junction held 2 bases outside the gene matches. CDR3 region: CASSLGQGAYEQYF. Written as DNA, the CDR3 is TGTGCCAGCAGCCTTGGACAGGGGGCCTACGAGCAGTACTTC.

As for this clone: In the same sample, other DNA sequences code for this CDR3. This CDR3 reads CSASSGYSNQPQHF. The CDR3 region has the DNA TGCAGTGCTAGTTCGGGGTATAGCAATCAGCCCCAGCATTTT. The chain has TRBV20-1 and TRBJ1-5; D is undetermined. Trimming removed 3 bases at V and 0 bases at J, with 9 bases between. This CDR3 is built from 14 residues. The germline gives CDR1 DFQATT, CDR2 SNEGSKA (reference sequence).

The gene calls are TRBV30 and TRBJ1-2; D may be TRBD1 (5 bases). V was trimmed by 3 bases and J by 4 bases, leaving 15 bases between them. Germline assignment: CDR1 GTSNPN and CDR2 SVGIG (reference sequence). CDR3 length equals 14 residues. The CDR3 nucleotides are TGTGCCTGGAGCGACCGGGACGGACCCTATGGCTACACCTTC. Its translation is CAWSDRDGPYGYTF.